This is a list of T cell receptor beta chains from one sample in a study of cytotoxic CD8 clonotypes in ibrutinib-treated CLL. The protocol was immunoSEQ multiplex PCR, while the TCRdb copy is restricted to in-frame clones and leaves out a portion. The sample includes tens of thousands of clones, 45% to 60% of them seen just once. This specimen was PBMCs, taken after 12 months of ibrutinib treatment. The receptors here all came from a human donor with chronic lymphocytic leukemia. Each CDR3 is given with its conserved first and last residue. The D gene is left open where the match is weak. Size tells how often a clone was seen (once, few, many) or the class of an expanded clone, and some rows leave it out.

length: 17
size: .
J: TRBJ2-3
D: TRBD2
V: TRBV4-1
CDR3: CASSPGGWAGPTDTQYF
DNA: TGCGCCAGCAGCCCGGGGGGTTGGGCGGGGCCCACAGATACGCAGTATTTT

length: 11
size: .
J: TRBJ2-1
D: .
V: TRBV7-2
CDR3: CASSLEHEQFF
DNA: TGTGCCAGCAGCTTAGAGCATGAGCAGTTCTTC

length: 15
size: .
J: TRBJ1-2
D: TRBD1
V: TRBV5-1
CDR3: CASSPSGTDIYGYTF
DNA: TGCGCCAGCAGTCCCAGTGGGACAGACATCTATGGCTACACCTTC

length: 16
size: .
J: TRBJ2-2
D: .
V: TRBV19
CDR3: CASSIPTGGGTGELFF
DNA: TGTGCCAGTAGTATCCCTACCGGGGGCGGCACCGGGGAGCTGTTTTTT

length: 16
size: .
J: TRBJ2-1
D: TRBD2
V: TRBV4-1
CDR3: CASSKKRGSSYNEQFF
DNA: TGCGCCAGCAGCAAGAAGCGGGGGAGCTCCTACAATGAGCAGTTCTTC

length: 13
size: .
J: TRBJ2-3
D: TRBD2
V: TRBV28
CDR3: CALGRGDSDTQYF
DNA: TGTGCCTTGGGTCGGGGGGACTCGGATACGCAGTATTTT

length: 13
size: few
J: TRBJ1-5
D: .
V: TRBV6-5
CDR3: CASTTGVNQPQHF
DNA: TGTGCCAGCACCACGGGGGTTAATCAGCCCCAGCATTTT

length: 14
size: .
J: TRBJ2-7
D: TRBD1
V: TRBV5-6
CDR3: CASSRDRRHYEQYF
DNA: TGTGCCAGCAGCCGGGACAGACGACACTACGAGCAGTACTTC

length: 15
size: once
J: TRBJ2-1
D: .
V: TRBV12-5
CDR3: CASGRRPGFYNEQFF
DNA: TGTGCTAGTGGCCGTCGACCGGGGTTCTACAATGAGCAGTTCTTC

length: 14
size: .
J: TRBJ2-7
D: .
V: TRBV6-5
CDR3: CASSLGQGTYEQYF
DNA: TGTGCCAGCAGTCTGGGGCAGGGGACCTACGAGCAGTACTTC

length: 18
size: few
J: TRBJ1-5
D: .
V: TRBV5-6
CDR3: CASSLGRGQLYSNQPQHF
DNA: TGTGCCAGCAGCTTGGGCAGGGGCCAACTCTATAGCAATCAGCCCCAGCATTTT

length: 15
size: .
J: TRBJ1-2
D: TRBD1
V: TRBV19
CDR3: CASSIAPGQGYGYTF
DNA: TGTGCCAGTAGTATAGCGCCGGGACAGGGCTATGGCTACACCTTC

length: 14
size: .
J: TRBJ1-4
D: .
V: TRBV30
CDR3: CAWRHRVANEKLFF
DNA: TGTGCCTGGAGGCACAGGGTAGCTAATGAAAAACTGTTTTTT

length: 12
size: few
J: TRBJ2-6
D: .
V: TRBV7-9
CDR3: CAVPSGANVLTF
DNA: TGTGCCGTCCCCTCTGGGGCCAACGTCCTGACTTTC

length: 11
size: .
J: TRBJ1-2
D: .
V: TRBV6-1
CDR3: CASQQGAGYTF
DNA: TGTGCCAGCCAACAGGGAGCTGGCTACACCTTC

length: 13
size: many
J: TRBJ2-3
D: .
V: TRBV9
CDR3: CASSRRDTDTQYF
DNA: TGTGCCAGCAGCAGACGAGACACAGATACGCAGTATTTT

length: 14
size: .
J: TRBJ2-2
D: TRBD1
V: TRBV18
CDR3: CASSPPGGTGELFF
DNA: TGTGCCAGCTCACCTCCAGGGGGCACCGGGGAGCTGTTTTTT

length: 20
size: .
J: TRBJ2-3
D: TRBD2
V: TRBV6-1
CDR3: CASSVLPGLAGARGPDTQYF
DNA: TGTGCCAGCAGTGTCTTACCGGGACTAGCGGGGGCCCGGGGGCCAGATACGCAGTATTTT

length: 13
size: .
J: TRBJ1-2
D: .
V: TRBV5-1
CDR3: CASSLAPEDGYTF
DNA: TGCGCCAGCAGCTTGGCCCCGGAAGATGGCTACACCTTC

length: 13
size: .
J: TRBJ1-5
D: TRBD1
V: TRBV28
CDR3: CASSGQGAQPQHF
DNA: TGTGCCAGCAGTGGACAGGGGGCCCAGCCCCAGCATTTT

length: 15
size: few
J: TRBJ2-3
D: .
V: TRBV6-6
CDR3: CASSLVGGHTDTQYF
DNA: TGTGCCAGCAGCTTAGTTGGGGGACACACAGATACGCAGTATTTT

length: 12
size: .
J: TRBJ2-1
D: .
V: TRBV11-1
CDR3: CASSLWTKEQFF
DNA: TGTGCCAGCAGCTTGTGGACCAAGGAGCAGTTCTTC

length: 12
size: .
J: TRBJ1-2
D: .
V: TRBV2
CDR3: CASRVEEEGYTF
DNA: TGTGCCAGCAGGGTAGAGGAAGAGGGCTACACCTTC

length: 14
size: few
J: TRBJ1-2
D: .
V: TRBV27
CDR3: CASSLWGFKGGYTF
DNA: TGTGCCAGCAGTTTATGGGGATTTAAAGGTGGCTACACCTTC

length: 13
size: .
J: TRBJ1-1
D: .
V: TRBV19
CDR3: CASSIGGNTEAFF
DNA: TGTGCCAGTAGTATCGGAGGGAACACTGAAGCTTTCTTT

length: 18
size: .
J: TRBJ1-5
D: .
V: TRBV5-5
CDR3: CASSLEVLASYSNQPQHF
DNA: TGTGCCAGCAGCTTGGAGGTTTTGGCCTCTTATAGCAATCAGCCCCAGCATTTT

length: 15
size: many
J: TRBJ1-1
D: .
V: TRBV6-1
CDR3: CASSPLRVRATEAFF
DNA: TGTGCCAGCAGCCCGCTTAGGGTCAGGGCGACTGAAGCTTTCTTT

length: 14
size: .
J: TRBJ2-1
D: .
V: TRBV19
CDR3: CASSIGGGRDEQFF
DNA: TGTGCCAGTAGTATAGGAGGTGGGCGCGATGAGCAGTTCTTC

length: 12
size: .
J: TRBJ1-5
D: .
V: TRBV29-1
CDR3: CSPGLFGQPQHF
DNA: TGCAGCCCGGGGCTTTTTGGTCAGCCCCAGCATTTT

length: 13
size: .
J: TRBJ2-2
D: .
V: TRBV11-2
CDR3: CASSGGPGGELFF
DNA: TGTGCCAGCAGCGGGGGGCCGGGCGGGGAGCTGTTTTTT

length: 14
size: .
J: TRBJ2-2
D: TRBD1
V: TRBV6-1
CDR3: CASSFNRGTGELFF
DNA: TGTGCCAGCAGTTTTAACAGGGGAACCGGGGAGCTGTTTTTT

length: 14
size: .
J: TRBJ2-2
D: TRBD1
V: TRBV19
CDR3: CASSIDRGTGELFF
DNA: TGTGCCAGTAGTATTGACAGGGGCACCGGGGAGCTGTTTTTT

length: 13
size: .
J: TRBJ2-3
D: .
V: TRBV7-7
CDR3: CASSLDRVDTQYF
DNA: TGTGCCAGCAGCTTAGACAGGGTAGATACGCAGTATTTT

length: 21
size: many
J: TRBJ2-5
D: TRBD1
V: TRBV23-1
CDR3: CASSHSGQGSALKGYQETQYF
DNA: TGCGCCAGCAGTCATTCCGGACAGGGTAGTGCGTTGAAGGGGTACCAAGAGACCCAGTACTTC

length: 11
size: few
J: TRBJ2-1
D: .
V: TRBV27
CDR3: CASSGQSEQFF
DNA: TGTGCCAGCAGTGGGCAATCTGAGCAGTTCTTC

length: 12
size: few
J: TRBJ2-1
D: .
V: TRBV4-1
CDR3: CASSPRPNEQFF
DNA: TGCGCCAGCAGCCCCAGGCCGAATGAGCAGTTCTTC

length: 14
size: many
J: TRBJ2-2
D: .
V: TRBV18
CDR3: CASSPPGSYGELFF
DNA: TGTGCCAGCTCACCACCAGGCAGCTACGGGGAGCTGTTTTTT

length: 18
size: .
J: TRBJ2-2
D: TRBD2
V: TRBV7-2
CDR3: CASSFPTSVFPKTGELFF
DNA: TGTGCCAGCAGCTTCCCGACTAGCGTCTTCCCGAAAACCGGGGAGCTGTTTTTT

length: 15
size: .
J: TRBJ1-2
D: .
V: TRBV19
CDR3: CASSKVKGRGYGYTF
DNA: TGTGCCAGTAGTAAAGTTAAGGGTAGGGGCTATGGCTACACCTTC

length: 14
size: .
J: TRBJ1-2
D: .
V: TRBV7-9
CDR3: CASSPRGLQDGYTF
DNA: TGTGCCAGCAGCCCCCGGGGCCTGCAGGATGGCTACACCTTC

length: 15
size: .
J: TRBJ2-1
D: TRBD2
V: TRBV6-5
CDR3: CASSSRLAGTNEQFF
DNA: TGTGCCAGCAGTTCGAGACTAGCGGGCACCAATGAGCAGTTCTTC

length: 16
size: .
J: TRBJ1-5
D: .
V: TRBV27
CDR3: CASSFEGRTPNQPQHF
DNA: TGTGCCAGCAGTTTTGAGGGGAGAACCCCCAATCAGCCCCAGCATTTT

length: 11
size: .
J: TRBJ2-7
D: .
V: TRBV6-5
CDR3: CASSYMGEQYF
DNA: TGTGCCAGCAGTTACATGGGCGAGCAGTACTTC

length: 13
size: .
J: TRBJ2-7
D: .
V: TRBV18
CDR3: CASSPPQDYEQYF
DNA: TGTGCCAGCTCACCACCTCAAGACTACGAGCAGTACTTC

length: 16
size: .
J: TRBJ2-1
D: TRBD1
V: TRBV18
CDR3: CASSPSTGGRYNEQFF
DNA: TGTGCCAGCTCACCATCGACAGGGGGCCGGTACAATGAGCAGTTCTTC

length: 21
size: .
J: TRBJ2-3
D: TRBD2
V: TRBV27
CDR3: CASSLLSLWSGVGISTDTQYF
DNA: TGTGCCAGCAGTTTATTGAGCCTATGGAGCGGGGTCGGTATTTCCACAGATACGCAGTATTTT

length: 12
size: .
J: TRBJ2-3
D: .
V: TRBV7-9
CDR3: CASSSVVDTQYF
DNA: TGTGCCAGCAGCTCGGTGGTAGATACGCAGTATTTT

length: 16
size: .
J: TRBJ2-2
D: .
V: TRBV14
CDR3: CASSPPGVSNTGELFF
DNA: TGTGCCAGCAGCCCCCCAGGAGTCTCGAACACCGGGGAGCTGTTTTTT

length: 11
size: few
J: TRBJ2-2
D: .
V: TRBV19
CDR3: CASRRTGELFF
DNA: TGTGCCAGCCGGAGAACCGGGGAGCTGTTTTTT

length: 14
size: few
J: TRBJ2-7
D: TRBD2
V: TRBV7-6
CDR3: CASSSAGVVYEQYF
DNA: TGTGCCAGCAGTTCAGCGGGAGTGGTCTACGAGCAGTACTTC

length: 15
size: once
J: TRBJ2-1
D: .
V: TRBV15
CDR3: CATEQGAVTYNEQFF
DNA: TGTGCCACCGAACAAGGGGCCGTAACCTACAATGAGCAGTTCTTC

length: 18
size: .
J: TRBJ2-2
D: TRBD2
V: TRBV7-8
CDR3: CASSLDGGLAGGTGELFF
DNA: TGTGCCAGCAGCTTAGATGGAGGACTAGCGGGAGGGACCGGGGAGCTGTTTTTT

length: 13
size: .
J: TRBJ2-2
D: .
V: TRBV5-6
CDR3: CASSLANTGELFF
DNA: TGTGCCAGCAGCTTGGCCAACACCGGGGAGCTGTTTTTT

length: 19
size: .
J: TRBJ1-1
D: .
V: TRBV19
CDR3: CASSPLGGGRPRMNTEAFF
DNA: TGTGCCAGTAGTCCCCTTGGGGGGGGGCGGCCACGAATGAACACTGAAGCTTTCTTT

length: 15
size: few
J: TRBJ1-1
D: TRBD1
V: TRBV6-1
CDR3: CASRRDRTMNTEAFF
DNA: TGTGCCAGCAGGAGGGACAGGACCATGAACACTGAAGCTTTCTTT

length: 12
size: .
J: TRBJ2-4
D: .
V: TRBV5-4
CDR3: CASSSEGYIQYF
DNA: TGTGCCAGCAGCTCGGAAGGGTACATTCAGTACTTC

length: 17
size: .
J: TRBJ1-4
D: .
V: TRBV7-2
CDR3: CASSLVPPPNVLGKLFF
DNA: TGTGCCAGCAGCTTAGTGCCCCCCCCCAATGTTCTGGGAAAACTGTTTTTT

length: 16
size: .
J: TRBJ2-1
D: .
V: TRBV5-1
CDR3: CASSLVGPTAYNEQFF
DNA: TGCGCCAGCAGCTTGGTAGGGCCTACTGCCTACAATGAGCAGTTCTTC

length: 16
size: .
J: TRBJ1-3
D: TRBD1
V: TRBV5-1
CDR3: CASSQGQGAIGNTIYF
DNA: TGCGCCAGCAGCCAAGGACAGGGGGCGATTGGAAACACCATATATTTT

length: 13
size: .
J: TRBJ2-2
D: .
V: TRBV28
CDR3: CASRRTATGELFF
DNA: TGTGCCAGCAGAAGAACTGCCACCGGGGAGCTGTTTTTT